The source of this T cell receptor (beta chain) is a study of T cells in Graves' hyperthyroidism and ophthalmopathy. Study results and caveats: The model foresaw ophthalmopathy a median roughly 6.3 months prior to onset.

CDR3 length: 13 residues. Trimming removed 5 bases from V and 5 bases from J, with 12 bases in between. Germline CDR1 is SGHVS and CDR2 is FQNEAQ. RNA transcripts provided the source from which TCR beta CDR3 regions were amplified. Initially, a first-round RT-PCR of the TCR CDR3 employed the HTBI primer set. TCRdb reprocessed the multiplex PCR reads via MiXCR and lists one record per CDR3 protein. The sample has 450,000 to 700,000 distinct CDR3 sequences; approximately 44% are singletons. Thyroid ultrasound and orbital computed tomography, with clinical symptoms and serum thyroxine and TRAb, informed diagnoses. Note on this clonotype: Its antigen is still unknown.

This clonotype was sampled from a woman aged 18-30 years with Graves' hyperthyroidism. This chain connects TRBV7-8 to TRBJ2-5, with D possibly matching TRBD2 (5 bases). Sequencing input: peripheral blood or thyroid tissue (not recorded which). CDR3 sequence: CASSLEGEETQYF. CDR3 DNA: TGTGCCAGCAGCCTAGAGGGAGAGGAGACCCAGTACTTC.